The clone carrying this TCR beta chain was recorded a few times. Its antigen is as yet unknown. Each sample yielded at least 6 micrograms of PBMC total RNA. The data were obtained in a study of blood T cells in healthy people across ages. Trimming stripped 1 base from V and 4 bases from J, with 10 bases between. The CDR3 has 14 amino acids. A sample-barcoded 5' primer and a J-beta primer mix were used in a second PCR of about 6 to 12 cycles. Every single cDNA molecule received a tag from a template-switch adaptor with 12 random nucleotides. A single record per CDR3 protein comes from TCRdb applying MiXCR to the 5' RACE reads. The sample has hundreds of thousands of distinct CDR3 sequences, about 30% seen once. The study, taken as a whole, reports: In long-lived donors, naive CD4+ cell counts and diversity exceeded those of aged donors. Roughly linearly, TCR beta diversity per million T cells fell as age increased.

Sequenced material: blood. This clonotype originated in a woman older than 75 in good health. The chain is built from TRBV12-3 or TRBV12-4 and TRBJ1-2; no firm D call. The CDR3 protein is CASSLETEPYGYTF. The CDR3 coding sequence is TGTGCCAGCAGTTTAGAAACAGAGCCCTATGGCTACACCTTC.